These T cell receptor beta chains were read from a single sample in a study of CD8+ T cells in alopecia areata. Clones were sequenced by immunoSEQ multiplex PCR, and TCRdb holds only the in-frame ones, with some missing. The repertoire includes around 270,000 clones, roughly 60% of them detected once, and 1.8% sits in the top ten. The sample consisted of CD4+ T cells sorted from blood, taken at week 24, from a patient treated with tofacitinib. Receptor source: a human donor with alopecia areata. Each CDR3 is given with its conserved first and last residue. Fields, in order: J gene, V gene, clone size, D gene, CDR3 protein, CDR3 DNA. The D gene is left open where the match is weak. Rows may omit the clone size; those that give it use once, few, many or a size class.

>TRBJ1-2|TRBV7-2|NA|NA
CASSPVRGAVPPYTF
TGTGCCAGCAGCCCCGTCCGAGGGGCAGTTCCCCCCTACACCTTC
>TRBJ2-6|TRBV5-4|few|NA
CASPALEVSGANVLTF
TGTGCCAGCCCGGCGCTTGAGGTCTCTGGGGCCAACGTCCTGACTTTC
>TRBJ2-3|TRBV29-1|NA|TRBD2
CSVDGGGTDTQYF
TGCAGCGTTGATGGCGGGGGGACAGATACGCAGTATTTT
>TRBJ1-6|TRBV5-6|NA|TRBD1
CASSRGRGSSYNSPLHF
TGTGCCAGCAGCCGGGGCAGGGGGAGCTCCTATAATTCACCCCTCCACTTT
>TRBJ2-6|TRBV29-1|NA|NA
CSVAAGRANVLTF
TGCAGCGTTGCCGCGGGTAGGGCCAACGTCCTGACTTTC
>TRBJ2-5|TRBV6-5|NA|NA
CASSSRLQETQYF
TGTGCCAGCAGTTCGCGGTTACAAGAGACCCAGTACTTC
>TRBJ1-5|TRBV7-2|NA|NA
CASSLAGIASNQPQHF
TGTGCCAGCAGCTTAGCGGGTATTGCGAGCAATCAGCCCCAGCATTTT
>TRBJ2-3|TRBV7-9|few|NA
CASSFGQTDTDTQYF
TGTGCCAGCAGCTTCGGACAGACCGACACAGATACGCAGTATTTT
>TRBJ1-1|TRBV5-1|NA|NA
CASSLGGVDTEAFF
TGCGCCAGCAGCTTGGGAGGGGTCGACACTGAAGCTTTCTTT
>TRBJ1-6|TRBV29-1|NA|TRBD1
CSVKTGYNSPLHF
TGCAGCGTAAAGACAGGGTACAATTCACCCCTCCACTTT
>TRBJ2-6|TRBV4-3|many|NA
CASSQEFSGANVLTF
TGCGCCAGCAGCCAAGAGTTCTCTGGGGCCAACGTCCTGACTTTC
>TRBJ2-2|TRBV7-9|NA|NA
CASSGRWDTGELFF
TGTGCCAGCTCCGGGCGGTGGGACACCGGGGAGCTGTTTTTT
>TRBJ2-3|TRBV11-2|NA|NA
CASSLGNLWDTQYF
TGTGCCAGCAGCTTAGGCAACCTTTGGGATACGCAGTATTTT
>TRBJ1-4|TRBV5-6|NA|NA
CASSVGLRQEKLFF
TGTGCCAGCAGCGTCGGTCTTAGGCAAGAAAAACTGTTTTTT
>TRBJ2-3|TRBV5-1|NA|TRBD2
CASSFGDYLSTDTQYF
TGCGCCAGCAGCTTCGGGGACTACCTTAGCACAGATACGCAGTATTTT
>TRBJ2-5|TRBV25-1|NA|TRBD2
CASSEVGSGEQETQYF
TGTGCCAGCAGTGAAGTCGGTAGCGGGGAACAAGAGACCCAGTACTTC
>TRBJ1-4|TRBV19|few|NA
CASSISRIGEKLFF
TGTGCCAGTAGTATATCCAGGATTGGAGAAAAACTGTTTTTT
>TRBJ1-6|TRBV5-6|NA|NA
CASSLRQDSPLHF
TGTGCCAGCAGCTTGAGGCAGGACTCACCCCTCCACTTT
>TRBJ1-1|TRBV4-1|NA|TRBD1
CASSLRQGGLGNTEAFF
TGCGCCAGCAGCCTACGACAGGGAGGCTTGGGGAACACTGAAGCTTTCTTT
>TRBJ1-2|TRBV15|NA|NA
CATSRDRNYGYTF
TGTGCCACCAGCAGGGACCGTAACTATGGCTACACCTTC
>TRBJ2-5|TRBV7-2|NA|NA
CASSFRDRRETQYF
TGTGCCAGCAGCTTTCGAGACCGGCGGGAGACCCAGTACTTC
>TRBJ2-5|TRBV6-5|few|NA
CASSSPGQGQETQYF
TGTGCCAGCAGTTCGCCGGGCCAGGGACAAGAGACCCAGTACTTC
>TRBJ2-5|TRBV30|once|NA
CAWSGASLGETQYF
TGTGCCTGGAGTGGGGCATCCCTTGGAGAGACCCAGTACTTC
>TRBJ1-4|TRBV4-2|NA|TRBD1
CASSPGGATNEKLFF
TGTGCCAGCAGCCCAGGGGGGGCAACTAATGAAAAACTGTTTTTT
>TRBJ2-5|TRBV4-3|few|NA
CASSLNDRQETQYF
TGCGCCAGCAGCCTCAATGACAGACAAGAGACCCAGTACTTC
>TRBJ1-5|TRBV30|NA|NA
CAWGAFNQPQHF
TGTGCCTGGGGGGCCTTTAATCAGCCCCAGCATTTT
>TRBJ2-5|TRBV29-1|few|NA
CSVGAGQETQYF
TGCAGCGTTGGTGCAGGTCAAGAGACCCAGTACTTC